These 17 T cell receptor beta chains came from one sample sequenced in a study of beta chain features in type 1 diabetes. The investigators reverse transcribed all of the isolated RNA, so they sequenced expressed TCRB transcripts. TCRdb's table, derived via immunoSEQ multiplex PCR, lists solely in-frame clones and lacks some. The sample lists some 230,000 clones, more than 9% occurring once. The specimen sequenced was naive CD4+ T cells from blood. These receptors originate from a woman between 18 and 29 years old in good health.

This clone was seen more than once but under ten times. The rearrangement links TRBV19 to TRBJ2-5, with a weak D call TRBD1 (5 bases). V lost 0 bases, J lost 4 bases, and 6 bases lay in between. This CDR3 contains 13 residues. Germline V gene lookup returns CDR1 LNHDA and CDR2 SQIVND (reference sequence). CDR3 coding DNA: TGTGCCAGTAGTATAGATGGGGCAGAGACCCAGTACTTC. Amino acid sequence: CASSIDGAETQYF. Full variable domain (missing parts from reference TRBV19 and TRBJ2-5): DGGITQSPKYLFRKEGQNVTLSCEQNLNHDAMYWYRQDPGQGLRLIYYSQIVNDFQKGDIAEGYSVSREKKESFPLTVTSAQKNPTAFYLCASSIDGAETQYFGPGTRLLVL.

V gene TRBV15 combines with J gene TRBJ1-5, with D possibly TRBD1 on 6 matching bases. The germline gives CDR1 LNHNV, CDR2 YYDKDF (reference sequence). The V and J ends lost 5 bases and 12 bases respectively, with 17 bases between them. There are 13 residues in the CDR3. The CDR3 loop reads CATSPTGRWGQHF. The CDR3 nucleotides read TGTGCCACCAGCCCGACAGGTCGATGGGGCCAGCATTTT.

This rearrangement joins TRBV6-6 to TRBJ2-4; 7 bases line up with TRBD1. Per the germline V gene, CDR1 is MNHNY and CDR2 is SVGAGI (reference sequence). Trimming removed 7 bases from V and 6 bases from J; junction bases left unmatched: 6. The CDR3 runs to 13 residues. The CDR3 DNA follows: TGTGCCAGCACCAGACAGGGATCAAACATTCAGTACTTC. This codes for CASTRQGSNIQYF.

J is TRBJ2-5 and V is TRBV11-2; tentatively, D is TRBD1 (5 bases). The J call is doubtful: the DNA matches TRBJ2-7 better. Germline V gene data show CDR1 as SGHAT and CDR2 as FQNNGV. The CDR3 length is 14 residues. The CDR3 spells CASNKLGQLYEQYF. The CDR3 region has the DNA TGTGCCAGCAACAAATTGGGGCAGCTTTACGAGCAGTACTTC.

There are a few counts of this clone. This chain uses TRBV2 with TRBJ1-5; D is ambiguous. Germline assignment: CDR1 SNHLY and CDR2 FYNNEI. V shed 3 bases and J shed 6 bases, with 15 bases lying between them. The CDR3 has 15 amino acids. The CDR3 nucleotides read TGTGCCAGCAGTGAGCGTACTGCGGAGGGTCAGCCCCAGCATTTT. Encoded protein: CASSERTAEGQPQHF.

This clone was seen a few times. V is TRBV18 and J is TRBJ2-3; maybe TRBD2 (5 bases). The V end lost 3 bases, the J end lost 3 bases, and 7 bases lay between the germline ends. The CDR3 totals 13 residues. CDR1 KGHSH and CDR2 LQKENI come from the germline V gene. CDR3 DNA: TGTGCCAGCTCACCCCCGGGGACAGATACGCAGTATTTT. It translates to CASSPPGTDTQYF.

This clone was counted only a few times. The chain links TRBV7-3 to TRBJ2-5; D unclear. V lost 9 bases and J 0 bases, leaving 11 bases between the germline ends. CDR1 and CDR2 from the germline V gene are SGHTA and FQGTGA. This CDR3 is built from 13 residues. The CDR3, as DNA: TGTGCCAGAAATACTCCTGACCAAGAGACCCAGTACTTC. Translation gives CARNTPDQETQYF.

The table lists this clone with a few counts. V usage is TRBV5-6 and J usage is TRBJ2-3; 7 nucleotides align to TRBD2. Germline CDR1 SGHDT, CDR2 YYEEEE. This CDR3 is built from 13 residues. J gave up 2 bases and V 6 bases, and 3 bases lay outside the gene matches. The CDR3 coding sequence is TGTGCCAGCAAGCGGGGCTCCACAGATACGCAGTATTTT. Its protein is CASKRGSTDTQYF.

This clone turned up a few times. This chain links TRBV10-2 with TRBJ2-7; 10 bases are shared with TRBD2. This CDR3 is built from 16 residues. Germline V lookup: CDR1 WSHSY, CDR2 SAAADI. The V and J ends lost 0 bases and 4 bases, in that order; junction bases with no gene match: 6. CDR3 in amino acids: CASSESVGLAAYEQYF. The CDR3 DNA sequence: TGCGCCAGCAGTGAGTCAGTAGGACTAGCGGCGTACGAGCAGTACTTC.

The chain joins TRBV7-9 to TRBJ1-1, with a tentative D call TRBD1 (5 bases). CDR3 length: 14 amino acids. Germline-derived CDR1 and CDR2 are SEHNR and FQNEAQ (reference sequence). Trimming removed 4 bases at V and 1 base at J, with 10 bases between. In DNA, the CDR3 is TGTGCCAGCAGCTACTTTCAGGGGAACACTGAAGCTTTCTTT. It encodes CASSYFQGNTEAFF.

This clone was counted between two and nine times. The genes are TRBV7-2 and TRBJ1-5, with D tentatively TRBD1 (6 bases). CDR3 length: 13 amino acids. Looked up from germline, CDR1 is SGHTA and CDR2 is FQGNSA. With 5 bases removed from V and 7 bases from J, the gap between germline ends came to 12 bases. The CDR3 sequence is CASSREGGQPQHF. DNA of the CDR3: TGTGCCAGCAGCCGTGAGGGGGGGCAGCCCCAGCATTTT.

In this sample, this clone turned up once. CDR3 residues: CASSRTGLAVYNEQFF. The CDR3 bases are TGTGCCAGCAGCCGAACGGGACTAGCGGTATACAATGAGCAGTTCTTC. The genes are TRBV7-6 and TRBJ2-1, with 11 bases lining up with TRBD2. The trim removed 5 bases at V and 4 bases at J, leaving 7 bases unmatched. This CDR3 region has 16 residues. Looked up from germline, CDR1 is SGHVS and CDR2 is FNYEAQ.

In this sample, this clone turned up a few times. The rearrangement uses TRBV6-1 and TRBJ2-2; D is ambiguous. The CDR3 totals 14 residues. The V end lost 2 bases, the J end lost 8 bases, and 12 bases lay between the germline ends. Germline-derived CDR1 and CDR2 are MNHNS and SASEGT. The CDR3 loop reads CASSERSPVGELFF. For the CDR3, the DNA is TGTGCCAGCAGTGAAAGGAGCCCCGTGGGGGAGCTGTTTTTT.

This clone was detected only a few times. The gene calls are TRBV7-3 and TRBJ2-3; 13 bases fit TRBD2. J lost 0 bases, V lost 5 bases, and 8 bases had no gene match. The CDR3 runs 18 residues. Germline V CDR1 and CDR2: SGHTA, FQGTGA. The CDR3 sequence is CASSPGLAGVGSTDTQYF. CDR3 coding DNA: TGTGCCAGCAGCCCTGGACTAGCGGGGGTGGGGAGCACAGATACGCAGTATTTT.

This clone occurred a few times. The chain links TRBV10-3 to TRBJ2-3; possible D gene TRBD2, 6 bases. Germline lookup yields CDR1 ENHRY and CDR2 SYGVKD. CDR3 length equals 14 residues. The V end lost 4 bases, the J end lost 2 bases, and 10 bases lay between the germline ends. CDR3 sequence: CAISVRGDTDTQYF. CDR3 nucleotide sequence: TGTGCCATCAGTGTGCGGGGAGACACAGATACGCAGTATTTT.

This clone was counted only a few times. V usage is TRBV5-4 and J usage is TRBJ2-3; a possible D gene is TRBD1 (5 bases). V lost 3 bases to trimming and J lost 3 bases, with 11 bases between them. CDR1 and CDR2 from the germline V gene are SGHNT and YYREEE (reference sequence). The CDR3 loop spans 14 amino acids. The CDR3 nucleotides are TGTGCCAGCAGCTCAAGGTCAGGGACAGATACGCAGTATTTT. Translating gives CASSSRSGTDTQYF.

The V and J genes are TRBV5-1 and TRBJ1-2; TRBD1 matches at 7 bases. The CDR3 extends over 15 amino acids. V lost 4 bases and J lost 4; bases outside the gene matches: 10. Germline V gene lookup returns CDR1 SGHRS and CDR2 YFSETQ. The CDR3 loop reads CASSLAGTDFYGYTF. CDR3 DNA: TGCGCCAGCAGCCTAGCCGGGACAGACTTCTATGGCTACACCTTC.